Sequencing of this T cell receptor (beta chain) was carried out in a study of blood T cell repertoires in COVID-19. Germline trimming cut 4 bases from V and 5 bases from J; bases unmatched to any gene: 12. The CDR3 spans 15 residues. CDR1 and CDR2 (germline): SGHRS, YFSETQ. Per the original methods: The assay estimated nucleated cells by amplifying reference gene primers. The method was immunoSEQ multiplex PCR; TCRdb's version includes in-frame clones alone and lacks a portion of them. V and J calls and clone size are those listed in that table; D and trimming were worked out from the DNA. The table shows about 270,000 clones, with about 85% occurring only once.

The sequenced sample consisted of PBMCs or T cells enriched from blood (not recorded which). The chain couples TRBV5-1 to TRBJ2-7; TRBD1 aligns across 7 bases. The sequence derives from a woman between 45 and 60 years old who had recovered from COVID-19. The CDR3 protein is CASSLSMLTGNEQYF. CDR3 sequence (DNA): TGCGCCAGCAGCCTATCTATGTTGACAGGGAACGAGCAGTACTTC. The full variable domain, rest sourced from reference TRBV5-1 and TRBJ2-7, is KAGVTQTPRYLIKTRGQQVTLSCSPISGHRSVSWYQQTPGQGLQFLFEYFSETQRNKGNFPGRFSGRQFSNSRSEMNVSTLELGDSALYLCASSLSMLTGNEQYFGPGTRLTVT.